This TCR beta chain was recovered during a study of identical twins. It was template switching that added a universal primer site, and there were unique molecular identifiers on the cDNA. TCRdb re-analysed the 5' RACE reads in MiXCR, keeping a single row per CDR3 protein. The data hold under 900,000 distinct CDR3 sequences, with about 20% observed a single time. This CDR3 is built from 16 residues. Germline CDR1 SEHNR, CDR2 FQNEAQ (reference sequence). The V end was cut by 5 bases, the J end by 0 bases, with 14 bases between. Study-level results: The more abundant beta clonotypes in cord blood had fewer insertions, and memory repertoires did not show this.

This clonotype was counted only a few times. Its antigen is not identified. The sample was also linked to a second study, of T cells expressing NK-cell markers. Per that paper: It was from sorted CD3+CD56+NKG2C+, CD3+CD56+NKG2C- and CD3+CD56-NKG2C+ T cells that TCR beta repertoires came. Just one sequenced donor of eight was HCMV-seronegative, while seven were seropositive.

The TCR originated in a woman between 18 and 29 years old in good health. Sequencing input: PBMCs. The V call is TRBV7-9, the J call TRBJ1-3; D remains unclear. The CDR3 loop is CASSPTDGSSGNTIYF. The CDR3 nucleotides read TGTGCCAGCAGCCCGACGGACGGCAGCTCTGGAAACACCATATATTTT.